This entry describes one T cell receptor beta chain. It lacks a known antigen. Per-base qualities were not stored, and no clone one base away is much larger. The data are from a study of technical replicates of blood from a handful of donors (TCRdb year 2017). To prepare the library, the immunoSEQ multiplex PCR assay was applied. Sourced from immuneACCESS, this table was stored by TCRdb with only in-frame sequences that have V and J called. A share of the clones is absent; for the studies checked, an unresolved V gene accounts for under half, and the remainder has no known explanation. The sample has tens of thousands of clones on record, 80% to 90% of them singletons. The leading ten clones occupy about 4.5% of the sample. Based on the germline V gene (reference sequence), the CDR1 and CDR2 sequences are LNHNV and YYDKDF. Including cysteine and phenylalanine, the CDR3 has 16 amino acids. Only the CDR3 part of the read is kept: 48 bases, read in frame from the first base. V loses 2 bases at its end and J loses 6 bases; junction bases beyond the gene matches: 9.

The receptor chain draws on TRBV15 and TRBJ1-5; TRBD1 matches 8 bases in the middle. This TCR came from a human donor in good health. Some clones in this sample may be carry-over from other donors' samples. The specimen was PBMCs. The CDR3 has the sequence CATSRIRTGFGQPQHF. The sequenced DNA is TGTGCCACCAGCAGAATCCGGACAGGGTTCGGTCAGCCCCAGCATTTT.